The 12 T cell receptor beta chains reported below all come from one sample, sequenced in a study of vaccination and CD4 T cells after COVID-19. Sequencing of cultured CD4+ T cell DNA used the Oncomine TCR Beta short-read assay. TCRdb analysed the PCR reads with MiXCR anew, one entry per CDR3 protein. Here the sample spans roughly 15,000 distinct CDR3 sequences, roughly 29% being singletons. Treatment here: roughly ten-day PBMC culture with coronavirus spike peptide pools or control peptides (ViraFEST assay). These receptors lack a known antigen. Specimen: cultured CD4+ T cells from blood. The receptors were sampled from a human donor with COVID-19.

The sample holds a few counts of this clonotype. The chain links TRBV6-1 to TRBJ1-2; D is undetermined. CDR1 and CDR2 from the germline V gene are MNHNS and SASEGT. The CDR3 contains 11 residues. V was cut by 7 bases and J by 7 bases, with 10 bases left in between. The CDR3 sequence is CASIGSAGYTF. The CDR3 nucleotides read TGTGCCAGCATCGGGTCTGCTGGCTACACCTTC.

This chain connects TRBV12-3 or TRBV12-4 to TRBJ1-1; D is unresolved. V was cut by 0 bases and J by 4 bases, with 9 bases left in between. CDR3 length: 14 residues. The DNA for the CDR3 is TGTGCCAGCAGTTTAGCCGAAGTAGGCACTGAAGCTTTCTTT. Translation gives CASSLAEVGTEAFF.

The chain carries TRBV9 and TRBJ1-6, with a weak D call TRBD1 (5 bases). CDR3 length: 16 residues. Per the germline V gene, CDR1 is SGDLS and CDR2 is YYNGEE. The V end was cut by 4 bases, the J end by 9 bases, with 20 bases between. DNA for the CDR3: TGTGCCAGCAGCCCAACCGGGACCCCCGGGGGTTCACCCCTCCACTTT. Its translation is CASSPTGTPGGSPLHF.

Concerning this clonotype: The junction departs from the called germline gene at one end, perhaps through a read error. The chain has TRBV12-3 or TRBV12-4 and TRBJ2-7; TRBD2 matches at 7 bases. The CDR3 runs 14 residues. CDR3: CASSSRDYSSEQYF. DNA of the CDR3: TGTGCCAGCAGTAGCCGGGACTATTCCTCCGAGCAGTACTTC.

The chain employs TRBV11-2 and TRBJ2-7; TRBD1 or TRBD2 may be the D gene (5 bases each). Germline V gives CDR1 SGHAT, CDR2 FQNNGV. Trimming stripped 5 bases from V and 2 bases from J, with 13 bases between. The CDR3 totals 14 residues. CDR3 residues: CASSTRGGTYEQYF. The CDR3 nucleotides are TGTGCCAGCAGCACCCGGGGCGGAACCTACGAGCAGTACTTC.

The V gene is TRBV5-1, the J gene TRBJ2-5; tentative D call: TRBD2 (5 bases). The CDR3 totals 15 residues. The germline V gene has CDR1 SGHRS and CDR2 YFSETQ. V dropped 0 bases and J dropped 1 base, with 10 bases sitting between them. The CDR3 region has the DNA TGCGCCAGCAGCTTGGGCATCGGACTCCAAGAGACCCAGTACTTC. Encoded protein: CASSLGIGLQETQYF.

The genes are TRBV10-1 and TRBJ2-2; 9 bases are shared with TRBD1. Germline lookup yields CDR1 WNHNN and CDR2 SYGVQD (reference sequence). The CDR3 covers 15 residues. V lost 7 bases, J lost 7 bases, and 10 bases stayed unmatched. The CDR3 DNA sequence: TGCGCCAGCACTGAAGGCGGGACAGGGTTCGGGGAGCTGTTTTTT. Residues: CASTEGGTGFGELFF.

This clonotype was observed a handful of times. The CDR3 sequence is CASHPSSDTDTQYF. The CDR3 DNA reads TGTGCCAGCCACCCCAGTTCCGACACAGATACGCAGTATTTT. The chain joins TRBV5-4 to TRBJ2-3; no clear D. Germline CDR1 is SGHNT and CDR2 is YYREEE (reference sequence). Trimming shortened V by 7 bases and J by 2 bases, and 14 bases separated the two germline ends. This CDR3 region has 14 residues.

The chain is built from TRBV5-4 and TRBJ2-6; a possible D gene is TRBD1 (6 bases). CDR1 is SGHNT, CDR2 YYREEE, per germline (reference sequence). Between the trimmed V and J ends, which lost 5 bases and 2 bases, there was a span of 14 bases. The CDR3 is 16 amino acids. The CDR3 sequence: CASRSGDLAGANVLTF. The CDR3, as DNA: TGTGCCAGCAGGTCAGGGGATTTGGCTGGGGCCAACGTCCTGACTTTC.

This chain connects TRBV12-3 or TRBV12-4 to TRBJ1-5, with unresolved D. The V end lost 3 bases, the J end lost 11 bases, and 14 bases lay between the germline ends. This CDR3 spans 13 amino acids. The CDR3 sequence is CASSLSLPATQHF. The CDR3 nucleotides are TGTGCCAGCAGTTTGAGTCTCCCCGCTACCCAGCATTTT.

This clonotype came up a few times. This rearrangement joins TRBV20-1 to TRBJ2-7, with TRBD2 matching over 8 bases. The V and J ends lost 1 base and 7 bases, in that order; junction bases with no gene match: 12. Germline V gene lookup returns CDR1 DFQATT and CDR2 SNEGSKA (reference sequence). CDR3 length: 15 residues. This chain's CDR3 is CSARVGTGGKIEQYF. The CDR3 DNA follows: TGCAGTGCTAGAGTCGGGACGGGGGGGAAAATAGAGCAGTACTTC.

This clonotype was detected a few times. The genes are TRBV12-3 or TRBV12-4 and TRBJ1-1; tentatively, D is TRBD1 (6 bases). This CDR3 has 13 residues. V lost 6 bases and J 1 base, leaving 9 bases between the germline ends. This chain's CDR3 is CASSLTGNTEAFF. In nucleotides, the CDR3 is TGTGCCAGCAGCCTGACAGGGAACACTGAAGCTTTCTTT.